This T cell receptor beta chain originates from a study of radiation and T cells in renal cell carcinoma. This clone was picked up many times. As yet, its antigen is unknown. The treatment is: 15 Gy SBRT to primary tumor, nephrectomy 4 weeks later. The germline gives CDR1 MNHNY, CDR2 SVGAGI (reference sequence). Trimming pared 11 bases from V and 5 bases from J, leaving 19 bases between. The CDR3 runs to 13 residues. Profiling relied on immunoSEQ multiplex PCR, and the TCRdb table lists in-frame clones only, not all of them. The data hold around 16,000 clones, with about half observed a single time. Study outcomes and limitations: From baseline, blood top tumor clonotypes peaked at 2 weeks post-radiation. Baseline intratumoral clonotype presence is unknown without pretreatment biopsies. Dominant CDR3 motifs occupied more repertoire in irradiated than control tumors. Compared with controls, irradiated tumors showed greater TCR clonality.

This sample comprised tumor tissue, obtained from a patient whose treatment included radiotherapy and nephrectomy. This TCR derives from a woman aged 60-75 years with renal cell carcinoma. This chain connects TRBV6-6 to TRBJ2-7; possible D gene TRBD1, 6 bases. In DNA, the CDR3 is TGTGCCGCTACCAGGACAGTCCTCGACGAGCAGTACTTC. It codes for CAATRTVLDEQYF.